A selection of T cell receptor beta chains follows, all from one sample in a study of technical replicates of blood from four donors. Generated by immunoSEQ multiplex PCR, the TCRdb table keeps only in-frame clones and is missing some. Counted here are some 83,000 clones, 93% occurring once; the ten biggest clones make up over 0.4%. The specimen was T cells isolated from PBMCs. These receptors were taken from a human donor in good health. The CDR3 runs from the conserved cysteine through the conserved F or W. A D gene is named only where the DNA matches it firmly. Rows may omit the clone size; those that give it use once, few, many or a size class.

-,TRBJ1-1,TRBV4-1,TRBD1,CASSQTLDRENTEAFF,TGCGCCAGCAGCCAGACACTGGACAGGGAGAACACTGAAGCTTTCTTT
-,TRBJ2-1,TRBV7-3,TRBD2,CASSQTPGTSFIF,TGTGCCAGCAGCCAAACGCCCGGGACTAGTTTTATCTTC
-,TRBJ1-2,TRBV27,-,CASSVAGNSLYGYTF,TGTGCCAGCAGTGTGGCAGGGAACTCCCTCTATGGCTACACCTTC
-,TRBJ2-2,TRBV7-9,-,CASSSDWNTGELFF,TGTGCCAGCAGCTCCGACTGGAACACCGGGGAGCTGTTTTTT
-,TRBJ2-3,TRBV10-1,-,CASSENTGTDTQYF,TGCGCCAGCAGTGAGAATACAGGCACAGATACGCAGTATTTT
-,TRBJ2-7,TRBV2,TRBD2,CASSENLRTSGTYEQYF,TGTGCCAGCAGTGAAAATCTGAGGACTAGCGGCACCTACGAGCAGTACTTC
-,TRBJ2-1,TRBV19,TRBD2,CASRIRASGRSNEQFF,TGTGCCAGTAGAATTAGGGCTAGCGGGAGATCGAATGAGCAGTTCTTC
-,TRBJ2-7,TRBV5-4,TRBD1,CASSFGTGIPDNEQYF,TGTGCCAGCAGCTTCGGGACAGGGATTCCCGACAACGAGCAGTACTTC
-,TRBJ1-5,TRBV9,TRBD1,CASSVISGQGLLGNQPQHF,TGTGCCAGCAGCGTTATCTCAGGACAGGGGTTATTGGGAAATCAGCCCCAGCATTTT
-,TRBJ1-2,TRBV6-4,TRBD1,CASLFPTFSGQCLKGYTF,TGTGCCAGCCTCTTTCCCACTTTCTCGGGACAGTGCCTAAAGGGCTACACCTTC
-,TRBJ2-1,TRBV6-5,-,CASSFDRVGGEQFF,TGTGCCAGCAGTTTCGACAGGGTCGGAGGGGAGCAGTTCTTC
-,TRBJ2-7,TRBV7-9,-,CAGSRGLGEQYF,TGTGCCGGCAGCAGGGGCTTGGGCGAGCAGTACTTC
few,TRBJ2-1,TRBV7-9,-,CASSFTRNHNEQFF,TGTGCCAGCAGCTTCACTCGAAACCACAATGAGCAGTTCTTC
-,TRBJ1-1,TRBV9,TRBD1,CASSAHPGQGNAEAFF,TGTGCCAGCAGCGCTCATCCGGGACAGGGGAACGCTGAAGCTTTCTTT
-,TRBJ2-7,TRBV6-6,TRBD2,CASSYTGGYEQYF,TGTGCCAGCAGTTACACGGGGGGCTACGAGCAGTACTTC
-,TRBJ2-4,TRBV6-1,TRBD2,CASSEADLAGLIAKNIQYF,TGTGCCAGCAGTGAAGCGGACCTAGCGGGGCTTATAGCCAAAAACATTCAGTACTTC
once,TRBJ2-7,TRBV4-2,TRBD2,CASSQGHTGGDEQYF,TGTGCCAGCAGCCAAGGGCATACGGGAGGGGACGAGCAGTACTTC
-,TRBJ1-1,TRBV28,-,CASSLRAGWTEAFF,TGTGCCAGCAGTTTAAGGGCAGGGTGGACTGAAGCTTTCTTT
-,TRBJ2-3,TRBV7-8,-,CASSLEPWQGSTQYF,TGTGCCAGCAGCTTAGAACCTTGGCAGGGCAGTACGCAGTATTTT
once,TRBJ1-1,TRBV5-6,-,CASSLESTRLLTEAFF,TGTGCCAGCAGCTTGGAATCTACTCGTCTACTTACTGAAGCTTTCTTT
-,TRBJ1-2,TRBV5-4,-,CASSPTTAYGYTF,TGTGCCAGCAGCCCTACCACCGCCTATGGCTACACCTTC
-,TRBJ2-7,TRBV30,-,CAWRVDFSSYEQYF,TGTGCCTGGAGGGTAGACTTCAGCTCCTACGAGCAGTACTTC
-,TRBJ1-4,TRBV19,-,CASTPDGGMHEKLFF,TGTGCCAGTACCCCTGACGGGGGAATGCATGAAAAACTGTTTTTT
-,TRBJ2-1,TRBV9,TRBD2,CASSESGTFTNEQFF,TGTGCCAGCAGCGAGAGCGGGACCTTCACCAATGAGCAGTTCTTC
once,TRBJ2-7,TRBV28,TRBD1,CASTLWGQSTYEQYF,TGTGCCAGCACCTTGTGGGGACAGTCCACCTACGAGCAGTACTTC
-,TRBJ2-6,TRBV11-3,TRBD1,CASSRTGAGANVLTF,TGTGCCAGCAGCCGAACAGGGGCTGGGGCCAACGTCCTGACTTTC
-,TRBJ2-1,TRBV30,-,CAWSVRPEQFF,TGTGCCTGGAGTGTTCGTCCTGAGCAGTTCTTC
-,TRBJ2-7,TRBV2,TRBD2,CASNREGYEQYF,TGTGCCAGCAATCGGGAGGGCTACGAGCAGTACTTC
-,TRBJ1-2,TRBV6-1,-,CASSEDSPYGYTF,TGTGCCAGCAGTGAAGATAGCCCCTATGGCTACACCTTC
-,TRBJ2-7,TRBV5-1,-,CASSLYRELAYEQYF,TGCGCCAGCAGCTTGTATCGGGAACTGGCCTACGAGCAGTACTTC
-,TRBJ1-3,TRBV5-1,-,CASSREVLSGNTIYF,TGCGCCAGCAGCCGAGAGGTGCTCTCTGGAAACACCATATATTTT
-,TRBJ1-2,TRBV19,TRBD1,CASSSGQGRVNYGYTF,TGTGCCAGTAGTTCCGGACAGGGTAGGGTAAACTATGGCTACACCTTC
-,TRBJ2-7,TRBV7-9,-,CASSLDLREVYYEQYF,TGTGCCAGCAGCTTAGATTTACGGGAAGTTTACTACGAGCAGTACTTC
-,TRBJ1-3,TRBV5-6,TRBD1,CASSFLPTGGAGNTIYF,TGTGCCAGCAGCTTCCTCCCGACAGGGGGCGCTGGAAACACCATATATTTT
-,TRBJ1-4,TRBV28,TRBD1,CASSLTGMGQEDEKLFF,TGTGCCAGCAGTTTAACTGGTATGGGACAGGAAGACGAAAAACTGTTTTTT
-,TRBJ2-3,TRBV2,TRBD2,CASRGTSGAGDTQYF,TGTGCCAGCAGGGGGACTAGCGGGGCGGGGGATACGCAGTATTTT
-,TRBJ2-7,TRBV6-5,TRBD1,CASKRDRSYEQYF,TGTGCCAGCAAACGGGACAGATCCTACGAGCAGTACTTC
-,TRBJ2-1,TRBV7-3,-,CASSLSQGTYNEQFF,TGTGCCAGCAGCCTTAGCCAGGGGACCTACAATGAGCAGTTCTTC
-,TRBJ2-1,TRBV7-9,TRBD2,CASRTSGRDAEQFF,TGTGCCAGCAGAACTAGCGGGAGGGATGCTGAGCAGTTCTTC
-,TRBJ2-7,TRBV6-5,TRBD1,CASNSDRGPYEQYF,TGTGCCAGCAACTCCGACAGGGGCCCCTACGAGCAGTACTTC
few,TRBJ2-7,TRBV19,-,CASSSGAASAAYEQYF,TGTGCCAGTAGTTCCGGGGCAGCTAGCGCCGCCTACGAGCAGTACTTC
-,TRBJ2-1,TRBV28,TRBD1,CASSSLAGTVEFFAYNEQFF,TGTGCCAGCAGTTCCCTAGCCGGGACAGTGGAATTTTTCGCCTACAATGAGCAGTTCTTC
-,TRBJ2-1,TRBV27,TRBD2,CASRRTSVHNEQFF,TGTGCCAGCAGGAGGACTAGCGTGCACAATGAGCAGTTCTTC
-,TRBJ1-4,TRBV5-1,-,CASSGRASGSDEKLFF,TGCGCCAGCAGCGGGAGGGCTTCGGGATCTGATGAAAAACTGTTTTTT
-,TRBJ1-2,TRBV28,-,CASSFSLEGRGYTF,TGTGCCAGCAGTTTCAGTCTAGAGGGCCGTGGCTACACCTTC
-,TRBJ2-3,TRBV29-1,TRBD2,CSVPRTSGRSDTQYF,TGCAGCGTTCCCCGGACTAGCGGGAGGTCAGATACGCAGTATTTT
-,TRBJ2-1,TRBV27,-,CASSLTTLYWEQFF,TGTGCCAGCAGTTTAACTACCCTTTATTGGGAGCAGTTCTTC
-,TRBJ2-7,TRBV11-3,TRBD2,CASSLASGRYKFYEQYF,TGTGCCAGCAGCTTAGCCAGCGGGAGGTATAAGTTCTACGAGCAGTACTTC
-,TRBJ2-1,TRBV2,TRBD2,CASRDIAGDYNEQFF,TGTGCCAGCAGAGACATAGCGGGGGATTACAATGAGCAGTTCTTC
-,TRBJ1-2,TRBV6-5,-,CASRQLDTLYGYTF,TGTGCCAGCAGACAACTGGACACACTCTATGGCTACACCTTC
-,TRBJ2-1,TRBV6-6,-,CASRSVYNEQFF,TGTGCCAGCAGATCAGTGTACAATGAGCAGTTCTTC
-,TRBJ2-3,TRBV7-2,TRBD2,CASSGLAGGATDTQYF,TGTGCCAGCAGCGGACTAGCGGGAGGGGCCACAGATACGCAGTATTTT
-,TRBJ2-1,TRBV9,TRBD2,CASSGSGYGNEQFF,TGTGCCAGCAGCGGTAGCGGGTACGGGAATGAGCAGTTCTTC
-,TRBJ1-5,TRBV28,-,CASSGGSPLRQPQHF,TGTGCCAGCAGTGGAGGGTCTCCGTTGAGGCAGCCCCAGCATTTT